Listed below are T cell receptor beta chains from one sample, sequenced in a study of type 1 regulatory T cells. Their antigens are not known. TCRdb used MiXCR to reprocess the reads, holding one entry per CDR3 protein. Found here are tens of thousands of distinct CDR3 sequences, 60% to 65% of them singletons; the top ten hold 1.5% to 2%. Sequencing was carried out using cultured non-Tr1 T cells, either the whole culture or a sorted T cell fraction (not recorded which). The receptors originated from a human donor in good health. The CDR3 runs from the conserved cysteine through the conserved F or W. The order of the fields is J gene, D gene, V gene, clone size, CDR3 DNA, CDR3 protein. The D gene is left open where the match is weak. Rows may omit the clone size; those that give it use once, few, many or a size class.

>TRBJ2-7|-|TRBV27|few
TGTGCCAGCAGTTTCCGTGGAAGGGACTACGAGCAGTACTTC
CASSFRGRDYEQYF
>TRBJ2-1|-|TRBV20-1|-
TGCAGTGCGCCGAAAGCCAATGAGCAGTTCTTC
CSAPKANEQFF
>TRBJ1-2|-|TRBV5-4|-
TGTGCCAGCAGCTTGGAGCCGGGGCCTAACAGTGGCTACACCTTC
CASSLEPGPNSGYTF
>TRBJ2-3|TRBD2|TRBV20-1|-
TGCAGTGCTCTAGCGGGAGCGGTTGATACGCAGTATTTT
CSALAGAVDTQYF
>TRBJ2-2|TRBD2|TRBV29-1|-
TGCAGCGTTGCGACTAGCGGGGGGAACGGGGAGCTGTTTTTT
CSVATSGGNGELFF
>TRBJ2-2|-|TRBV10-3|medium-sized
TGTGCCGCCCAGGGTTCCGGGGAGCTGTTTTTT
CAAQGSGELFF
>TRBJ2-2|-|TRBV12-3/TRBV12-4|-
TGTGCCAGCCTGAAGACAGCACTTTCCGGGGAGCTGTTTTTT
CASLKTALSGELFF
>TRBJ2-2|-|TRBV6-5|-
TGTGCCAGCAGTTACTTACCAGTAAACACCGGGGAGCTGTTTTTT
CASSYLPVNTGELFF
>TRBJ2-5|-|TRBV4-2|-
TGTGCCAGCAGCCAAGTGATCGGGGGGACCCAGTACTTC
CASSQVIGGTQYF
>TRBJ2-2|TRBD2|TRBV5-1|few
TGCGCCAGCAGCCGGCCGAGAGCGGGAGCGCGGACCGGGGAGCTGTTTTTT
CASSRPRAGARTGELFF
>TRBJ2-7|TRBD2|TRBV6-6|-
TGTGCCAGCAGTTGGACTAGCGGGAGGGAGGGCTACGAGCAGTACTTC
CASSWTSGREGYEQYF
>TRBJ2-7|-|TRBV18|few
TGTGCCAGCTCACCGGGACGCGACGAGCAGTACTTC
CASSPGRDEQYF
>TRBJ1-5|-|TRBV15|-
TGTGCCACCAGCAGGGGGCGGACAGCCAATCAGCCCCAGCATTTT
CATSRGRTANQPQHF
>TRBJ1-6|-|TRBV14|-
TGTGCCAGCAGCCAAGATAAAGTCCCGGGGTCACCCCTCCACTTT
CASSQDKVPGSPLHF
>TRBJ2-2|TRBD2|TRBV4-1|-
TGCGCCAGCAGCCAAGATCCTAGCGGGAGGGCCGCGAACACCGGGGAGCTGTTTTTT
CASSQDPSGRAANTGELFF
>TRBJ2-7|-|TRBV28|-
TGTGCCAGCAGGGAATCCACAGGGAAGATTACCGAGCAGTACTTC
CASRESTGKITEQYF
>TRBJ2-7|TRBD1|TRBV10-3|-
TGTGCCATCAGTGCAAACAGGGGCTACGAGCAGTACTTC
CAISANRGYEQYF
>TRBJ2-1|TRBD2|TRBV20-1|-
TGCAGTGCTAGTGGAGGGGCTAGCGGGTCCTACAATGAGCAGTTCTTC
CSASGGASGSYNEQFF
>TRBJ2-7|TRBD2|TRBV27|-
TGTGCCAGCAGTCGGGAACTGCCGGGGGGGTCACCGCAGTACTTC
CASSRELPGGSPQYF
>TRBJ1-4|TRBD1|TRBV20-1|-
TGCAGTGCTAGAGACTGGGACAGAAAACGTGAAAAACTGTTTTTT
CSARDWDRKREKLFF
>TRBJ2-7|-|TRBV20-1|-
TGCAGTGCGCACGGACGGTCGTACGAGCAGTACTTC
CSAHGRSYEQYF
>TRBJ2-7|-|TRBV27|few
TGTGCCAGCAGTTTATCTACTGGCTCCTACGAGCAGTACTTC
CASSLSTGSYEQYF
>TRBJ1-5|-|TRBV18|few
TGTGCCAGCTCACTGACGGACGGCCACAATCAGCCCCAGCATTTT
CASSLTDGHNQPQHF
>TRBJ2-3|TRBD1|TRBV20-1|-
TGCAGTAAAGGGGGCAGGGTTGGCACAGATACGCAGTATTTT
CSKGGRVGTDTQYF